This T cell receptor (beta chain) was sequenced during a study of radiotherapy plus CTLA-4 blockade in lung cancer. Study results and caveats: TCR clones of tumor origin grew in blood after radiotherapy plus ipilimumab.

CDR3 length: 15 amino acids. V lost 5 bases to trimming and J lost 5 bases; unmatched junction nucleotides: 10. Germline V gene data show CDR1 as MGHDK and CDR2 as SYGVNS. Those with chemo-refractory metastatic non-small-cell lung cancer were treated with focal radiation combined with CTLA-4 blockade using ipilimumab. Clones were sequenced by immunoSEQ multiplex PCR, and TCRdb holds only the in-frame ones, with some missing. The table shows 43,000 or so clones, with 70% to 75% occurring only once. Note on this clone: The antigen remains undetermined.

The sequence was collected from a human donor with non-small cell lung cancer who had a complete response to radiotherapy plus ipilimumab. The gene calls are TRBV25-1 and TRBJ1-2, with 8 bases lining up with TRBD1. The sequenced sample was peripheral blood, obtained from a patient treated with radiotherapy plus ipilimumab. CDR3 in amino acids: CASSNPAGGFYGYTF. The CDR3 DNA reads TGTGCCAGCAGTAACCCAGCAGGGGGCTTTTATGGCTACACCTTC.